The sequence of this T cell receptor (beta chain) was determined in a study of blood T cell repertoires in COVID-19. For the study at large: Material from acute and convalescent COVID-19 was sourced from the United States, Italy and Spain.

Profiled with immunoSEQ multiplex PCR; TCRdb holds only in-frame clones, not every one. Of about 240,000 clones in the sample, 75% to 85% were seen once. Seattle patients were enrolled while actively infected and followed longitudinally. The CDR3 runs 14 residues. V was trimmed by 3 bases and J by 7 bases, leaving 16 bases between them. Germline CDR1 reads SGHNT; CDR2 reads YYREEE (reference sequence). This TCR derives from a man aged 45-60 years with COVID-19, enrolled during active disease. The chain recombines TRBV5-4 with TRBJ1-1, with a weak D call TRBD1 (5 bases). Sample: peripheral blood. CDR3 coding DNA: TGTGCCAGCAGCTCGCCTAAGGGGTTTGGTGAAGCTTTCTTT. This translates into CASSSPKGFGEAFF.